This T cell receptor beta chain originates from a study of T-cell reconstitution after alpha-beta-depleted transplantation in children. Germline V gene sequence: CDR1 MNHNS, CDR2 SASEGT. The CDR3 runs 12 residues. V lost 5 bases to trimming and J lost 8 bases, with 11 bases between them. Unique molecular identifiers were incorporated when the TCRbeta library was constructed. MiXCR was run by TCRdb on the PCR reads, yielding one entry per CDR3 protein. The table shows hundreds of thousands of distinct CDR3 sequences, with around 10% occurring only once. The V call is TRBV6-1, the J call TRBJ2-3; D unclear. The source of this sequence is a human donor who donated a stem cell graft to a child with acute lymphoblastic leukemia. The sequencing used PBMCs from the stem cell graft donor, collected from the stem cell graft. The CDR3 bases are TGTGCCAGCAGTCCTACTTACGGTACGCAGTATTTT. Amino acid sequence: CASSPTYGTQYF.